What follows are 9 T cell receptor beta chains derived from one specimen sequenced in a study of T cells in Graves' hyperthyroidism and ophthalmopathy. RNA transcripts served as the template for amplifying TCR beta CDR3 regions. The study used the HTBI primer set for a first-round RT-PCR of the TCR CDR3. TCRdb re-called the multiplex PCR reads with MiXCR, one entry per CDR3 protein. The sample carries hundreds of thousands of distinct CDR3 sequences, approximately 36% recorded once. Input material: blood. Receptors originate from a woman between 35 and 50 years old with Graves' hyperthyroidism.

CDR3 sequence (DNA): TGTGCCAGCAGTTGGGGGACTAGCAACACCGGGGAGCTGTTTTTT. Protein product: CASSWGTSNTGELFF. The gene calls are TRBV27 and TRBJ2-2, with 9 bases lining up with TRBD2. CDR3 size: 15 residues. The V and J ends lost 4 bases and 2 bases, in that order; junction bases with no gene match: 2. Per the germline V gene, CDR1 is MNHEY and CDR2 is SMNVEV (reference sequence).

This clonotype appeared many times. J is TRBJ1-3 and V is TRBV7-9; no definite D call. CDR1 is SEHNR, CDR2 FQNEAQ, per germline (reference sequence). There are 12 residues in the CDR3. V was cut by 9 bases and J by 4 bases, with 10 bases left in between. CDR3 DNA sequence: TGTGCCAGTCGTCTGGGGGGAAACACCATATATTTT. Its translation is CASRLGGNTIYF.

In this sample, this clonotype turned up a few times. V usage is TRBV4-3 and J usage is TRBJ1-5; D is possibly TRBD1 (5 bases). CDR3 length: 15 residues. The germline V gene has CDR1 LGHNA and CDR2 YSLEER. Trimming removed 2 bases at V and 4 bases at J, with 12 bases between. The DNA of the CDR3 is TGCGCCAGCAGCCAAACGAGGGGTGTGAATCAGCCCCAGCATTTT. Protein: CASSQTRGVNQPQHF.

This clonotype appeared a few times. The chain combines TRBV24-1 with TRBJ2-5; the D is unclear. Per the germline V gene, CDR1 is KGHDR and CDR2 is SFDVKD. The CDR3 covers 14 residues. V lost 10 bases and J lost 1, with 15 bases in between. The CDR3 nucleotides read TGTGCCACAGGTCAACCGGGTTCCCAAGAGACCCAGTACTTC. This gives the protein CATGQPGSQETQYF.

CDR3 sequence: CASSSPGGGEQYF. The DNA of the CDR3 is TGTGCCAGCAGCTCTCCTGGAGGCGGAGAGCAGTACTTC. The chain joins TRBV7-9 to TRBJ2-7; a possible D gene is TRBD2 (5 bases). Trimming pared 4 bases from V and 7 bases from J, leaving 14 bases between. The CDR3 has 13 residues. Germline assignment: CDR1 SEHNR and CDR2 FQNEAQ (reference sequence).

This clonotype was observed at least ten times. The chain is built from TRBV13 and TRBJ2-7; D is tentatively TRBD1 or TRBD2 (5 bases each). Germline V gives CDR1 PRHDT, CDR2 FYEKMQ (reference sequence). Trimming shortened V by 5 bases and J by 4 bases, and 18 bases separated the two germline ends. CDR3 length: 15 amino acids. The CDR3 protein is CASSQTWDGGYEQYF. CDR3 nucleotide sequence: TGTGCCAGCAGCCAGACTTGGGACGGAGGATACGAGCAGTACTTC.

Notes on this clonotype: One base away lies a much larger clone, so this may be a sequencing read error. The chain is built from TRBV6-5 and TRBJ1-6; TRBD1 matches 10 bases. Germline lookup yields CDR1 MNHEY and CDR2 SVGAGI. This CDR3 is built from 15 residues. V shed 5 bases and J 8 bases; nucleotides not matched to a gene: 6. This CDR3 reads CASSHQGQGHSPLHF. The CDR3 bases are TGTGCCAGCAGTCACCAGGGACAGGGGCATTCACCCCTCCACTTT.

V and J are TRBV6-2 or TRBV6-3 and TRBJ2-7; D is undetermined. Trimming cost V 2 bases and J 1 base, with 15 bases left between them. Looked up from germline, CDR1 is MNHEY and CDR2 is SVGEGT. The CDR3 totals 16 residues. The CDR3: CASSYEREAISYEQYF. CDR3 nucleotides: TGTGCCAGCAGTTACGAGCGTGAAGCGATATCCTACGAGCAGTACTTC.

V and J are TRBV20-1 and TRBJ2-6; D unresolved. Germline V gene data show CDR1 as DFQATT and CDR2 as SNEGSKA (reference sequence). CDR3 length equals 17 residues. The V end was cut by 3 bases, the J end by 0 bases, with 15 bases between. The CDR3 spells CSARDFMGNSGANVLTF. DNA for the CDR3: TGCAGTGCTAGGGATTTTATGGGAAACTCTGGGGCCAACGTCCTGACTTTC.